Shown below are 27 T cell receptor beta chains from a single sample sequenced in a study of regulatory T cells in long-lasting Graves disease. CDR3-region Arm-PCR and iRepertoire HTBI primers produced the TCR beta libraries. A single record per CDR3 protein comes from TCRdb applying MiXCR to the multiplex PCR reads. The data show roughly 500,000 distinct CDR3 sequences, 20% to 25% seen once. The time point: persistent/refractory GD, antithyroid drugs over 5 years with positive TRAb. PBMC RNA served as the TCR library source. The sample was peripheral blood mononuclear cells (PBMCs), taken when the disease was refractory, from a patient treated with antithyroid drugs. These receptors originate from a female donor with Graves disease.

This clonotype was found a few times. The chain links TRBV6-1 to TRBJ2-2; 8 bases align to TRBD2. This CDR3 has 17 residues. With V trimmed by 6 bases and J by 0 bases, 9 bases remained unmatched. Germline values: CDR1 MNHNS, CDR2 SASEGT. The CDR3 here is CASRRSIAGTNTGELFF. In DNA, the CDR3 is TGTGCCAGCAGGAGGTCAATAGCGGGAACGAACACCGGGGAGCTGTTTTTT.

This clonotype was detected once. V gene TRBV2 combines with J gene TRBJ1-1; D not resolved. CDR3 length: 10 residues. V was cut by 6 bases and J by 5 bases, with 4 bases left in between. The germline CDR1 and CDR2 sequences are SNHLY and FYNNEI. CDR3 DNA sequence: TGTGCCAGCAGGTGGACTGAAGCTTTCTTT. It is translated as CASRWTEAFF.

A single count supports this clonotype. V gene TRBV19 combines with J gene TRBJ2-1, with 7 bases fitting TRBD2. The CDR3 spans 13 residues. Germline V gives CDR1 LNHDA, CDR2 SQIVND (reference sequence). The V gene end was trimmed by 4 bases and the J gene end by 9 bases; junction bases not matched to a gene: 6. The CDR3 DNA sequence: TGTGCCAGTAGTACCAGCGGGATGGGTGAGCAGTTCTTC. It is translated as CASSTSGMGEQFF. Full variable domain (missing parts from reference TRBV19 and TRBJ2-1): DGGITQSPKYLFRKEGQNVTLSCEQNLNHDAMYWYRQDPGQGLRLIYYSQIVNDFQKGDIAEGYSVSREKKESFPLTVTSAQKNPTAFYLCASSTSGMGEQFFGPGTRLTVL.

The rearrangement uses TRBV20-1 and TRBJ2-3; no clear D. Germline values: CDR1 DFQATT, CDR2 SNEGSKA (reference sequence). Trimming stripped 3 bases from V and 1 base from J, with 11 bases between. The CDR3 runs 14 residues. The CDR3 here is CSARGGIGTDTQYF. CDR3 DNA sequence: TGCAGTGCTAGGGGTGGCATAGGCACAGATACGCAGTATTTT.

This clonotype was counted many times. The chain couples TRBV7-8 to TRBJ1-4; a possible D gene is TRBD1 (5 bases). CDR3 length equals 14 residues. Trimming pared 5 bases from V and 7 bases from J, leaving 14 bases between. Germline loops: CDR1 SGHVS, CDR2 FQNEAQ. The CDR3 loop reads CASSRREGSEKLFF. For the CDR3, the DNA is TGTGCCAGCAGCCGACGGGAGGGGAGTGAAAAACTGTTTTTT.

This chain uses TRBV28 with TRBJ2-3; D ambiguous. The V gene lost 3 bases and the J gene lost 5 bases, with 12 bases spanning the gap. The CDR3 extends over 14 amino acids. Germline CDR1 reads MDHEN; CDR2 reads SYDVKM. DNA for the CDR3: TGTGCCAGCAGTTTCTCAGGCAGTGGAGATACGCAGTATTTT. Translating it yields CASSFSGSGDTQYF. Together with reference TRBV28 and TRBJ2-3, the CDR3 gives the full variable domain: DVKVTQSSRYLVKRTGEKVFLECVQDMDHENMFWYRQDPGLGLRLIYFSYDVKMKEKGDIPEGYSVSREKKERFSLILESASTNQTSMYLCASSFSGSGDTQYFGPGTRLTVL.

This clonotype was observed a handful of times. The chain combines TRBV29-1 with TRBJ1-1, with TRBD1 matching 10 bases. The J segment lost 1 base and the V segment lost 6 bases, leaving 5 bases of the junction unmatched. The CDR3 has 14 residues. Looked up from germline, CDR1 is SQVTM and CDR2 is ANQGSEA. The CDR3 sequence is CSVWDRGTNTEAFF. CDR3 in DNA: TGCAGCGTCTGGGACAGGGGTACGAACACTGAAGCTTTCTTT.

This clonotype was counted only a few times. In nucleotides, the CDR3 is TGTGCCAGCAGCTTAGCGGTACCGGGACTAGCGGGGGGGCCAGTCACCGGGGAGCTGTTTTTT. Amino acids: CASSLAVPGLAGGPVTGELFF. The gene calls are TRBV7-2 and TRBJ2-2, with 16 bases matching TRBD2. In germline, CDR1 is SGHTA, CDR2 FQGNSA. V gave up 0 bases and J gave up 4 bases; unmatched junction bases: 11. The CDR3 is 21 amino acids.

There are many counts of this clonotype. This sequence joins TRBV28 and TRBJ1-6; perhaps TRBD1 as D (5 bases). The V gene's germline CDR1 is MDHEN and CDR2 SYDVKM. Trimming left V 3 bases short and J 5 bases short, with 8 bases between. The CDR3 is made up of 14 amino acids. DNA for the CDR3: TGTGCCAGCAGTTTCGACAGAGATAATTCACCCCTCCACTTT. Protein: CASSFDRDNSPLHF.

At least ten counts were recorded for this clonotype. The chain joins TRBV28 to TRBJ1-2, with D perhaps TRBD1 (6 bases). The germline V gene encodes CDR1 MDHEN and CDR2 SYDVKM. The CDR3 is made up of 14 amino acids. Trimming shortened V by 8 bases and J by 0 bases, and 13 bases separated the two germline ends. CDR3 coding DNA: TGTGCCAGCCTCCTACAGGGAGCTAACTATGGCTACACCTTC. Its protein is CASLLQGANYGYTF.

This clonotype was recorded many times. The chain has TRBV28 and TRBJ1-2; D call uncertain. The CDR3 spans 13 residues. Per the germline V gene, CDR1 is MDHEN and CDR2 is SYDVKM. CDR3 DNA: TGTGCTGGTGGCGAGGGCTCTAACTATGGCTACACCTTC. It codes for CAGGEGSNYGYTF.

In this sample, this clonotype turned up a few times. The chain employs TRBV6-2 or TRBV6-3 and TRBJ2-1, with a weak D call TRBD2 (7 bases). Germline CDR1 is MNHEY and CDR2 is SVGEGT. The CDR3 has 17 amino acids. V lost 8 bases and J lost 4, with 24 bases in between. The CDR3 here is CASAKDRGAPRYNEQFF. The DNA of the CDR3 is TGTGCCAGCGCAAAAGATCGGGGGGCCCCCAGGTACAATGAGCAGTTCTTC.

This clonotype was detected ten times or more. This sequence joins TRBV12-3 or TRBV12-4 and TRBJ1-5, with 7 bases matching TRBD1. V dropped 0 bases and J dropped 7; count of bases not matched to a gene: 6. The CDR3 sequence is 15 residues long. The CDR3 region has the DNA TGTGCCAGCAGTTTAGCGGGAGGGGGCATCCAGCCCCAGCATTTT. This translates into CASSLAGGGIQPQHF.

This clonotype was detected ten times or more. The CDR3 loop reads CASSEAHRGGYTF. Written as DNA, the CDR3 is TGTGCCAGCAGTGAAGCCCACAGGGGAGGCTACACCTTC. V and J are TRBV6-1 and TRBJ1-2; 7 positions agree with TRBD1. This CDR3 has 13 amino acids. The germline CDR1 and CDR2 sequences are MNHNS and SASEGT. The trim removed 0 bases at V and 8 bases at J, leaving 3 bases unmatched.

The CDR3 DNA follows: TGTGCCAGTAGTATAGGGGCGGATCGCGCCGGGACCCAGTACTTC. The encoded protein is CASSIGADRAGTQYF. This rearrangement joins TRBV19 to TRBJ2-5, with D hard to call. This CDR3 has 15 amino acids. V lost 1 base and J 7 bases, leaving 16 bases between the germline ends. Germline loops: CDR1 LNHDA, CDR2 SQIVND (reference sequence).

Written as DNA, the CDR3 is TGCGCCAGCAGCTTGGCGGACAGCGTCGGTTGGGGCTACACCTTC. This encodes CASSLADSVGWGYTF. The gene calls are TRBV5-1 and TRBJ1-2, with D possibly being TRBD1 (6 bases). V was pared by 0 bases and J by 8 bases, with 17 bases between. Germline assignment: CDR1 SGHRS and CDR2 YFSETQ. This CDR3 is built from 15 residues.

The chain is built from TRBV11-2 and TRBJ2-7, with 7 bases fitting TRBD1. V lost 5 bases and J lost 6; bases outside the gene matches: 10. The CDR3 is made up of 14 amino acids. Looked up from germline, CDR1 is SGHAT and CDR2 is FQNNGV. CDR3 in amino acids: CASSTKPTGSEQYF. The CDR3, as DNA: TGTGCCAGCAGCACAAAACCGACAGGGTCCGAGCAGTACTTC.

A remark on this clonotype: This may stem from a read error, because a much larger clone lies one nucleotide away. The chain couples TRBV3-1 to TRBJ1-2; 8 nucleotides align to TRBD1. The germline gives CDR1 LGHDT, CDR2 YNNKEL (reference sequence). This CDR3 is built from 14 residues. This chain's CDR3 is CASIKDRANYDYTF. The CDR3 region has the DNA TGTGCCAGCATCAAGGACAGGGCTAACTATGACTACACCTTC.

At least ten counts were recorded for this clonotype. The J gene is TRBJ2-5, the V gene TRBV7-9; 8 nucleotides match TRBD1. Germline CDR1 SEHNR, CDR2 FQNEAQ (reference sequence). Unmatched junction bases numbered 12, after V lost 5 bases and J lost 4 bases. The CDR3 is made up of 16 amino acids. CDR3 in amino acids: CASSPGGAGQVETQYF. CDR3 DNA sequence: TGTGCCAGCAGCCCCGGAGGGGCGGGACAGGTAGAGACCCAGTACTTC.

V is TRBV9 and J is TRBJ2-4; D may correspond to TRBD1 or TRBD2 (5 bases each). The CDR3 spans 13 residues. The germline V and J ends were trimmed by 0 bases and 13 bases, with 14 bases remaining between them. CDR1 is SGDLS, CDR2 YYNGEE, per germline. CDR3: CASSVDVGWDQYF. CDR3 DNA sequence: TGTGCCAGCAGCGTAGACGTGGGGTGGGACCAGTACTTC.

This clonotype was detected ten times or more. The rearrangement links TRBV7-3 to TRBJ1-1; D is ambiguous. The V gene's germline CDR1 is SGHTA and CDR2 FQGTGA. CDR3 size: 14 residues. V shed 5 bases and J shed 5 bases, with 15 bases lying between them. The CDR3 reads CASSPSNGETEAFF. CDR3 coding DNA: TGTGCCAGCAGCCCTTCAAACGGGGAGACTGAAGCTTTCTTT.

As regards this clonotype: One end of the junction fails to match germline, which may point to a read error. The chain uses TRBV5-5 and TRBJ2-5, with a weak D call TRBD2 (6 bases). The CDR3 has 13 amino acids. Germline CDR1 is SGHKS and CDR2 is YYEKEE (reference sequence). CDR3 DNA: TGTGCCAGCAGCACCGGGACGGGGGAGATCCAGTACTTC. Protein: CASSTGTGEIQYF.

This clonotype was detected a few times. The chain has TRBV7-9 and TRBJ2-5, with no clear D. CDR1 and CDR2 from the germline V gene are SEHNR and FQNEAQ (reference sequence). The length of the CDR3 is 13 residues. The ends were cut back, 4 bases at V and 4 bases at J, with 10 bases in the middle. CDR3 DNA: TGTGCCAGCAGCTCCCCATGGACAGAGACCCAGTACTTC. It translates to CASSSPWTETQYF. The full variable domain, in which reference TRBV7-9 and TRBJ2-5 provide the parts outside the CDR3, is DTGVSQNPRHKITKRGQNVTFRCDPISEHNRLYWYRQTLGQGPEFLTYFQNEAQLEKSRLLSDRFSAERPKGSFSTLEIQRTEQGDSAMYLCASSSPWTETQYFGPGTRLLVL.

The chain couples TRBV12-3 or TRBV12-4 to TRBJ1-1, with D uncertain. CDR3 length: 11 residues. The V end lost 3 bases, the J end lost 11 bases, and 10 bases lay between the germline ends. For the CDR3, the DNA is TGTGCCAGCAGTTTGGGCGCCTGGGCTTTCTTT. Its translation: CASSLGAWAFF.

This clonotype was counted only a few times. The gene calls are TRBV20-1 and TRBJ1-5; TRBD1 is a possible D gene (6 bases). CDR3 length: 14 residues. Germline-derived CDR1 and CDR2 are DFQATT and SNEGSKA (reference sequence). V was pared by 6 bases and J by 0 bases, with 12 bases between. The CDR3 is CSATGTSSNQPQHF. CDR3 nucleotide sequence: TGCAGTGCAACCGGGACAAGTAGCAATCAGCCCCAGCATTTT.

There are many counts of this clonotype. J is TRBJ1-5 and V is TRBV6-9, with 11 bases lining up with TRBD1. The CDR3 is 15 amino acids. Germline CDR1 MNHGY, CDR2 SVAAGI. The V and J ends lost 3 bases and 7 bases, in that order; junction bases with no gene match: 5. DNA of the CDR3: TGTGCCAGCAGTTACTTCCGGGACAGGGGGCAGCCCCAGCATTTT. It is translated as CASSYFRDRGQPQHF.

This clonotype has just a few counts. The chain recombines TRBV7-9 with TRBJ1-4; maybe TRBD1 (6 bases). The CDR3 is made up of 13 amino acids. V gave up 8 bases and J gave up 3 bases, with 10 bases separating them. Germline V gene data show CDR1 as SEHNR and CDR2 as FQNEAQ (reference sequence). The CDR3 sequence: CASGGMANEKLFF. The DNA for the CDR3 is TGTGCCAGCGGGGGCATGGCTAATGAAAAACTGTTTTTT. Drawing the rest from reference TRBV7-9 and TRBJ1-4, the complete variable domain is DTGVSQNPRHKITKRGQNVTFRCDPISEHNRLYWYRQTLGQGPEFLTYFQNEAQLEKSRLLSDRFSAERPKGSFSTLEIQRTEQGDSAMYLCASGGMANEKLFFGSGTQLSVL.